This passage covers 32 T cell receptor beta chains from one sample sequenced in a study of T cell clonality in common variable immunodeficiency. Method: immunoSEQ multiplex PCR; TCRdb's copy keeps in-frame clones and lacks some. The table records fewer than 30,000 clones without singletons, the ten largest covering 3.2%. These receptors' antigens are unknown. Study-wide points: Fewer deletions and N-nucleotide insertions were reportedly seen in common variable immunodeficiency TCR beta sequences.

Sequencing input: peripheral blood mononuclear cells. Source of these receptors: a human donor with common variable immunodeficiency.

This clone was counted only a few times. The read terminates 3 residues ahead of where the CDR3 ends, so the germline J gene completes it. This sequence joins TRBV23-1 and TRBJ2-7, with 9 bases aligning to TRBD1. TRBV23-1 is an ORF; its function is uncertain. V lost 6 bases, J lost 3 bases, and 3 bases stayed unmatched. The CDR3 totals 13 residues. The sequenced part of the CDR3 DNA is TGCGCCAGCAGAGACAGGGGGGTCTACGAG. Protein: CASRDRGVYE. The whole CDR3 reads CASRDRGVYEQYF.

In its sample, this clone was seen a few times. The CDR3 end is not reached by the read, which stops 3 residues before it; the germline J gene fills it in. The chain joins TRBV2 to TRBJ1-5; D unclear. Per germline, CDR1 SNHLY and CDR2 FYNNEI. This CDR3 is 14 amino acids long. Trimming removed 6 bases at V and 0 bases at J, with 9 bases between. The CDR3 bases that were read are TGTGCCAGCAGCCCGACTTATAGCAATCAGCCC. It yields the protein CASSPTYSNQP. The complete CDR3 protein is CASSPTYSNQPQHF.

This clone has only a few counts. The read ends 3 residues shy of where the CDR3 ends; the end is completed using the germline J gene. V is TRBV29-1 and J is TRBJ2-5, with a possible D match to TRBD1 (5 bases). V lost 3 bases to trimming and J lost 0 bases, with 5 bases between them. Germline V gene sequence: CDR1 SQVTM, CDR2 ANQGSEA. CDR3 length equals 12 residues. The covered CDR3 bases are TGCAGCGTTGACAGGGACCAAGAGACC. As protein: CSVDRDQET. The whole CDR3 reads CSVDRDQETQYF.

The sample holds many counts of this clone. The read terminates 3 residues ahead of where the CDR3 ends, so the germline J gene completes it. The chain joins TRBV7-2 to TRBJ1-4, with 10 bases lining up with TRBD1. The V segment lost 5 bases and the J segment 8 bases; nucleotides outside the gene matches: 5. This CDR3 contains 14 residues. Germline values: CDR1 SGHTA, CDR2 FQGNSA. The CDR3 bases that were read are TGTGCCAGCAGCCCTGACAGGGGGCACGAAAAA. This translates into CASSPDRGHEK. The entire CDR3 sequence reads CASSPDRGHEKLFF.

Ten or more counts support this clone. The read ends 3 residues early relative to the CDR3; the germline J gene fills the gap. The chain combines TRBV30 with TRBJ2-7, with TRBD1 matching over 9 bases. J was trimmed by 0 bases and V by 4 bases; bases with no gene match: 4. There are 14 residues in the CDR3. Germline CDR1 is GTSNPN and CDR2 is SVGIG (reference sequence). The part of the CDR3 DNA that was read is TGTGCCTGGAAGGACAGGGGAGTCTCCTACGAG. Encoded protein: CAWKDRGVSYE. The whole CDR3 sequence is CAWKDRGVSYEQYF.

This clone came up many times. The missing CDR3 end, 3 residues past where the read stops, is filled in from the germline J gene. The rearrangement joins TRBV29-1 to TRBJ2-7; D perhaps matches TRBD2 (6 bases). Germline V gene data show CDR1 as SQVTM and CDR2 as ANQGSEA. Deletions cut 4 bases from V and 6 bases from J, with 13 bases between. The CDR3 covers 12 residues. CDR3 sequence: CSVGDPRGEQYF. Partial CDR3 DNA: TGCAGCGTTGGAGACCCGCGGGGCGAG.

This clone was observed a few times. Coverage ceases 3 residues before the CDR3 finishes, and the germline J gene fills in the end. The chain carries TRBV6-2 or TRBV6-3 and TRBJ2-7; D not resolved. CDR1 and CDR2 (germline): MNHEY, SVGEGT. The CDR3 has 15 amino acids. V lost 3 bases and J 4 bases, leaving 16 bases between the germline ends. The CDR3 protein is CASSYVHGVRYEQYF. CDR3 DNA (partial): TGTGCCAGCAGTTATGTGCACGGAGTGCGGTACGAG.

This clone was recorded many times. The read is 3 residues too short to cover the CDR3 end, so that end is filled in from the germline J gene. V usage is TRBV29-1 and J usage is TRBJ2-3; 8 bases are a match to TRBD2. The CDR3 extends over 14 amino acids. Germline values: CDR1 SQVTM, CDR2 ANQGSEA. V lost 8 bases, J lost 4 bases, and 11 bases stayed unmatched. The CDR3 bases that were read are TGCAGCCTCCTCCTGGCGGGAGGACCAGATACG. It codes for CSLLLAGGPDT. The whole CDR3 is CSLLLAGGPDTQYF.

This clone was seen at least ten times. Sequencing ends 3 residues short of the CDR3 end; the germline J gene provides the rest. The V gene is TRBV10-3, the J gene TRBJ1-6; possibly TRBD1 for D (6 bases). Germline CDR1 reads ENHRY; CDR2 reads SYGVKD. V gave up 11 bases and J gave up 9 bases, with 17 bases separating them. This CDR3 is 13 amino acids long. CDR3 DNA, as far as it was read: TGTGCCGGGGGACATGGAGTCGGTTCACCC. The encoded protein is CAGGHGVGSP. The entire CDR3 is CAGGHGVGSPLHF.

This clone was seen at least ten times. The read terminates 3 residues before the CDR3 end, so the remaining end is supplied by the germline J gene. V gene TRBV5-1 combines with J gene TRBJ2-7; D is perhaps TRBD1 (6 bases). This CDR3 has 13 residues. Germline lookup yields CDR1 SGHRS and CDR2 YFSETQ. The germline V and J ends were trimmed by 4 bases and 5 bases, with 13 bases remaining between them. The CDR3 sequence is CASSPTGIHEQYF. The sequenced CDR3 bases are TGCGCCAGCAGCCCAACAGGGATCCACGAG.

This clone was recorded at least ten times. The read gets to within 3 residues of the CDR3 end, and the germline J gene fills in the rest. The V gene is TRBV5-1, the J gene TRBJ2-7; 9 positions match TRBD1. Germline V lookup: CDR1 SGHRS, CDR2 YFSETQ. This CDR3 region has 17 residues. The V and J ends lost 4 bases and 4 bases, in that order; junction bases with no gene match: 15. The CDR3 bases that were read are TGCGCCAGCAGCCCAAAAGGTCCGGGACAGGGCTCATACGAG. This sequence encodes CASSPKGPGQGSYE. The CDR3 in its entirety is CASSPKGPGQGSYEQYF.

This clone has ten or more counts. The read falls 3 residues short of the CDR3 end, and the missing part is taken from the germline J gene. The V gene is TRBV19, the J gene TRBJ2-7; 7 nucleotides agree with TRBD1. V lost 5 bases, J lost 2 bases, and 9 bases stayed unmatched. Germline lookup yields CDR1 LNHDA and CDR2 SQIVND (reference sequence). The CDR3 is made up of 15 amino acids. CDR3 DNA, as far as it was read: TGTGCCAGTAGTCCTGGGACAGACGCACCCTACGAG. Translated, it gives CASSPGTDAPYE. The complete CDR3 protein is CASSPGTDAPYEQYF.

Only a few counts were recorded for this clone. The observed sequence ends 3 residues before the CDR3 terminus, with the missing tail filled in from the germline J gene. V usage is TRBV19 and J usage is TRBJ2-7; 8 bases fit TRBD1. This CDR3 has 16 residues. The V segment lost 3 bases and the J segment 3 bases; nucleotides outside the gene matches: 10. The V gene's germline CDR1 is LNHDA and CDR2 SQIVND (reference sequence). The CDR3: CASSMTGETAHYEQYF. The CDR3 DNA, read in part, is TGTGCCAGTAGTATGACAGGGGAGACAGCTCACTACGAG.

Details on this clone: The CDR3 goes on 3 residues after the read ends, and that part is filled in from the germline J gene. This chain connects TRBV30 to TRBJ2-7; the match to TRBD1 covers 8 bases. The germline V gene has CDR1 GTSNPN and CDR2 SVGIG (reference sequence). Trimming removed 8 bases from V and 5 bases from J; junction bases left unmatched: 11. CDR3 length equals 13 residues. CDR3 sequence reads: CAGKGQGRNEQYF. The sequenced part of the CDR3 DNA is TGTGCCGGTAAAGGACAGGGCCGGAACGAG.

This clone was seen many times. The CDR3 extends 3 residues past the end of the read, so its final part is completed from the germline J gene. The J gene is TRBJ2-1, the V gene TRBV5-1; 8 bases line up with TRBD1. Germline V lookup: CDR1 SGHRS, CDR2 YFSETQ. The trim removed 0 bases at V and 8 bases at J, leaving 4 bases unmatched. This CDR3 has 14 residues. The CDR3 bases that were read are TGCGCCAGCAGCTTGGAGACAGGGGTACATGAG. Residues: CASSLETGVHE. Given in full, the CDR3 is CASSLETGVHEQFF.

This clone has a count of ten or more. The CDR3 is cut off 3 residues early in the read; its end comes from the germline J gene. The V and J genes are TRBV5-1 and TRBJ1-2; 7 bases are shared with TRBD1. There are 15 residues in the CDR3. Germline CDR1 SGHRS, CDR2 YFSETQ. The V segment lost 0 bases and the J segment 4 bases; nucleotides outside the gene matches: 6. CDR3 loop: CASSLATGASYGYTF. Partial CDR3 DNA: TGCGCCAGCAGCTTGGCCACAGGGGCCTCCTATGGC. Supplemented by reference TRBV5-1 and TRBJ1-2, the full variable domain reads KAGVTQTPRYLIKTRGQQVTLSCSPISGHRSVSWYQQTPGQGLQFLFEYFSETQRNKGNFPGRFSGRQFSNSRSEMNVSTLELGDSALYLCASSLATGASYGYTFGSGTRLTVV.

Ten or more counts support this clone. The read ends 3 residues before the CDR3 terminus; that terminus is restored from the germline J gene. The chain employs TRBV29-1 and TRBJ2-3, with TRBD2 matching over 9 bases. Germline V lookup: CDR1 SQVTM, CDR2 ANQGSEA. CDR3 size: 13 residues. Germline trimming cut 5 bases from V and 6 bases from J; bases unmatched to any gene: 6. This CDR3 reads CSVSGTSYDTQYF. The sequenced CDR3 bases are TGCAGCGTTTCCGGGACTAGCTATGATACG.

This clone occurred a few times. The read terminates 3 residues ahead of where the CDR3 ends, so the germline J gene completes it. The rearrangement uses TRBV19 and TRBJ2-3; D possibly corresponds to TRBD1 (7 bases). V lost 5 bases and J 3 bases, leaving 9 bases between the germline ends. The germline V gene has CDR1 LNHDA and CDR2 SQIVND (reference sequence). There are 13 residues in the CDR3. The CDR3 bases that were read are TGTGCCAGTAGTGCGGGACAGACAGATACG. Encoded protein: CASSAGQTDT. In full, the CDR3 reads CASSAGQTDTQYF.

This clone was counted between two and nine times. The part of the CDR3 DNA that was read is TGTGCCAGCTCACGACAGGACACGAACACCGGGGAG. Its translation: CASSRQDTNTGE. The whole CDR3 sequence is CASSRQDTNTGELFF. The rearrangement joins TRBV18 to TRBJ2-2; D possibly corresponds to TRBD1 (6 bases). Read coverage stops 3 residues before the CDR3 terminus; the germline J gene supplies the remainder. The length of the CDR3 is 15 residues. The V and J ends lost 4 bases and 0 bases respectively, with 9 bases between them. From germline, CDR1 is KGHSH and CDR2 LQKENI. Full variable domain (rest looked up from reference TRBV18 and TRBJ2-2): NAGVMQNPRHLVRRRGQEARLRCSPMKGHSHVYWYRQLPEEGLKFMVYLQKENIIDESGMPKERFSAEFPKEGPSILRIQQVVRGDSAAYFCASSRQDTNTGELFFGEGSRLTVL.

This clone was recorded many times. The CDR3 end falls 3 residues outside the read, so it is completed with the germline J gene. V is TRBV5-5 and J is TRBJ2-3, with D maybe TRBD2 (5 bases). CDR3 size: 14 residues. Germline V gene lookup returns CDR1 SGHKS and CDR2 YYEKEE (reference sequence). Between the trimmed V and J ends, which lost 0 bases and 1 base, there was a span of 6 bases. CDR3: CASSLAGGTDTQYF. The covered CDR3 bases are TGTGCCAGCAGCTTGGCCGGGGGCACAGATACG.

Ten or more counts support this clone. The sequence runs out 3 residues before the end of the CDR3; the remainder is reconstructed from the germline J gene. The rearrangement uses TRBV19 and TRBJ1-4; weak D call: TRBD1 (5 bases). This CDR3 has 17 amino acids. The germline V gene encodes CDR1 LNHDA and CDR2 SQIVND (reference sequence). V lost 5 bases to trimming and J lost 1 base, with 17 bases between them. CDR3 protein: CASSDRGRGETNEKLFF. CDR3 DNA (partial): TGTGCCAGTAGTGACAGAGGGAGGGGTGAAACTAATGAAAAA.

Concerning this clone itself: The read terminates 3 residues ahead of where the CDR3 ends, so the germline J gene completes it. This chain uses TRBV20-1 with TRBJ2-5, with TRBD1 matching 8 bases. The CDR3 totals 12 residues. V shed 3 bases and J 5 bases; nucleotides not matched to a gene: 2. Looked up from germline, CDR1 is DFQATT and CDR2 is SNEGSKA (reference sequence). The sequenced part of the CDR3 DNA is TGCAGTGCTAGGGACAGGGTTGAGACC. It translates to CSARDRVET. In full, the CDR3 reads CSARDRVETQYF.

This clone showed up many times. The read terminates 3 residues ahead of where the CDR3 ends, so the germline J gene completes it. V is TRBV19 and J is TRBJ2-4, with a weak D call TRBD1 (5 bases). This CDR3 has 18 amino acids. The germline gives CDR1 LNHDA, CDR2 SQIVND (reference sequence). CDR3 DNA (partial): TGTGCCAGTAGTAAGAGAAACGCAGCAGGGCGGACCCGTCTGATT. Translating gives CASSKRNAAGRTRLI. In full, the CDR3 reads CASSKRNAAGRTRLIQYF.

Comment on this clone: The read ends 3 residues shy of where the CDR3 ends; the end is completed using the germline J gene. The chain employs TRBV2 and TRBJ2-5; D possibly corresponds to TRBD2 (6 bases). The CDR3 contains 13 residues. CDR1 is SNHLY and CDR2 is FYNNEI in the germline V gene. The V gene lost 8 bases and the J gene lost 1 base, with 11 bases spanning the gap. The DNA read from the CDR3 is TGTGCCAGCCAAAGGGACTCCCAAGAGACC. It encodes CASQRDSQET. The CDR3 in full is CASQRDSQETQYF.

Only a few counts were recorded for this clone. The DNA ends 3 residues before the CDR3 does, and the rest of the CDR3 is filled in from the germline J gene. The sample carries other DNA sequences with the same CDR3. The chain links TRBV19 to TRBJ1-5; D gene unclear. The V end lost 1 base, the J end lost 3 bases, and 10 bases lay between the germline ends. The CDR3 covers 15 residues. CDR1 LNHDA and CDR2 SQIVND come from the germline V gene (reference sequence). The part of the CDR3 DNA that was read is TGTGCCAGTAGTATAGTTCCAGGCGCCAATCAGCCC. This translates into CASSIVPGANQP. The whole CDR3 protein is CASSIVPGANQPQHF.

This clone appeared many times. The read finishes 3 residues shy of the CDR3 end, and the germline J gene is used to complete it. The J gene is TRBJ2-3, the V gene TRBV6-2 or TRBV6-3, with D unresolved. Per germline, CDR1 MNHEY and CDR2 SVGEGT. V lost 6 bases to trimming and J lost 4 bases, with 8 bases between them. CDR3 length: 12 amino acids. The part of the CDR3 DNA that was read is TGTGCCAGCAGGGCCCCCTCAGATACG. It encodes CASRAPSDT. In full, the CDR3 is CASRAPSDTQYF.

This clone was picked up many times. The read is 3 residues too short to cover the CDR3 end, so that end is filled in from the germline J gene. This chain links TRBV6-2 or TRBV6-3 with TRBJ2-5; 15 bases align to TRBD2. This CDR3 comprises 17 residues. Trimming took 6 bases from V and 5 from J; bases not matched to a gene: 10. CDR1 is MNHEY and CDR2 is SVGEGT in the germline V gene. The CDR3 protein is CASSSGTSGRYQETQYF. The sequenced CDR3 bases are TGTGCCAGCAGCTCCGGGACTAGCGGGAGGTATCAGGAGACC.

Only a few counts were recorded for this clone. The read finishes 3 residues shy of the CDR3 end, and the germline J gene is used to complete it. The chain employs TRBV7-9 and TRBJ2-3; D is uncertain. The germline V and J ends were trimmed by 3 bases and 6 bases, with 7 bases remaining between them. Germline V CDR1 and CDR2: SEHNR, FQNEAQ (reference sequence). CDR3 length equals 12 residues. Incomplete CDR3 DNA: TGTGCCAGCAGCTTTCCGGTGGATACG. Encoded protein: CASSFPVDT. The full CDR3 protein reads CASSFPVDTQYF.

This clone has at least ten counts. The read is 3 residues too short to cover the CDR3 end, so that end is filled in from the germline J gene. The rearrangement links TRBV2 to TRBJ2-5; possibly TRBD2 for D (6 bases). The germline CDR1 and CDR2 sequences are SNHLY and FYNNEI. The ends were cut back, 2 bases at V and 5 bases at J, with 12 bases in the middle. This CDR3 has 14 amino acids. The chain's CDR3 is CASSERLGGETQYF. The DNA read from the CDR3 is TGTGCCAGCAGTGAACGACTAGGAGGGGAGACC. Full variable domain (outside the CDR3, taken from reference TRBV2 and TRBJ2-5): EPEVTQTPSHQVTQMGQEVILRCVPISNHLYFYWYRQILGQKVEFLVSFYNNEISEKSEIFDDQFSVERPDGSNFTLKIRSTKLEDSAMYFCASSERLGGETQYFGPGTRLLVL.

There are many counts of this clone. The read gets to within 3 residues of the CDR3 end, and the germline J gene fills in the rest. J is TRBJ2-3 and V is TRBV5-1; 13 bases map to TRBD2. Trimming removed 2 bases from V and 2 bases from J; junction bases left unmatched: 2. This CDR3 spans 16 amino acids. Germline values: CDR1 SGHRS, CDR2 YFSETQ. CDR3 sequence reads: CASSLGTSGTTDTQYF. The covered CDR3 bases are TGCGCCAGCAGCTTAGGGACTAGCGGGACCACAGATACG.

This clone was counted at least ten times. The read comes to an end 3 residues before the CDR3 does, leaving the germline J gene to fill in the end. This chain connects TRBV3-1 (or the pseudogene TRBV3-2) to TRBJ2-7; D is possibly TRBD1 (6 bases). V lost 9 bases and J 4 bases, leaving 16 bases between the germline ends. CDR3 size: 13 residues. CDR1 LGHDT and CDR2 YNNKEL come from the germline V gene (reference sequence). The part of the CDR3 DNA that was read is TGTGCCAGTGGATGGACAGCCTCATACGAG. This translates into CASGWTASYE. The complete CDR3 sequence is CASGWTASYEQYF.

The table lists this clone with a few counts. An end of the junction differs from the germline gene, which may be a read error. The CDR3 bases that were read are TGTGCCAGCACTGAATCCTATAGCAATCAGCCC. It specifies CASTESYSNQP. The whole CDR3 protein reads CASTESYSNQPQHF. This chain connects TRBV6-1 to TRBJ1-5; no reliable D call. The read gets to within 3 residues of the CDR3 end, and the germline J gene fills in the rest. CDR1 and CDR2 from the germline V gene are MNHNS and SASEGT. The CDR3 loop spans 14 amino acids.